This TCR beta chain was sequenced during a study of blood T cell repertoires in COVID-19. Study-wide context: Sites across the United States, Italy and Spain contributed samples from acute and convalescent COVID-19.

The CDR3 extends over 14 amino acids. After removal of 5 bases from V and 0 bases from J, the junction contained 4 bases not matched to a gene. Germline V gene sequence: CDR1 SGHRS, CDR2 YFSETQ. Data came from immunoSEQ multiplex PCR; TCRdb stores just in-frame clones and leaves some out. The sample shows 110,000 to 150,000 clones, 80% to 85% of them seen only once. The chain recombines TRBV5-1 with TRBJ1-2; 7 nucleotides line up with TRBD1. The TCR comes from an elderly woman with acute or convalescent COVID-19. The sequencing input was peripheral blood. The CDR3 loop is CASRTGLANYGYTF. CDR3 sequence (DNA): TGCGCCAGCAGGACAGGGTTAGCTAACTATGGCTACACCTTC.